Listed below are T cell receptor beta chains from one sample, sequenced in a study of molecular identifiers for immune sequencing clone quantification. TCRdb itself ran the PCR reads through MiXCR, one entry per CDR3 protein. The sample carries some 59,000 distinct CDR3 sequences, 25% recorded once. The sample comprised naive CD8+ T cells from blood, with Jurkat cell RNA spiked in. These receptors came from a human donor in good health. Some libraries in this study had Jurkat cell RNA spiked in. Each CDR3 is given with its conserved first and last residue. The D gene is left open where the match is weak. For some rows the clone size is stated as once, few or many, or as a class when expanded; others skip it.

DNA: TGTGCCAGCAGCAAACCGGGACACCTATACGTGCAGTACTTC
CDR3: CASSKPGHLYVQYF
J: TRBJ2-7
V: TRBV27
size: .
D: .

DNA: TGTGCCAGCACCTTCTTGCTAGCACCCTACGAGCAGTACTTC
CDR3: CASTFLLAPYEQYF
J: TRBJ2-7
V: TRBV7-9
size: many
D: .

DNA: TGCAGTGCTAACAATCCGGGACCGGGAAATCAGCCCCAGCATTTT
CDR3: CSANNPGPGNQPQHF
J: TRBJ1-5
V: TRBV20-1
size: many
D: .

DNA: TGTGCCAGCAGCGTAGGGCCCGGGGAAACTGAAGCTTTCTTT
CDR3: CASSVGPGETEAFF
J: TRBJ1-1
V: TRBV9
size: many
D: .

DNA: TGTGCCAGCAGCCCGGAGGGGTTAAGCACAGATACGCAGTATTTT
CDR3: CASSPEGLSTDTQYF
J: TRBJ2-3
V: TRBV3-1
size: many
D: .

DNA: TGCGCCAGCAGCTTGGTTGGCGTGGATGAGCAGTTCTTC
CDR3: CASSLVGVDEQFF
J: TRBJ2-1
V: TRBV5-1
size: .
D: .

DNA: TGTGCCAGCAGTGCGCTAGGGGGCCTAGGCAAGAACACTGAAGCTTTCTTT
CDR3: CASSALGGLGKNTEAFF
J: TRBJ1-1
V: TRBV6-1
size: .
D: TRBD1

DNA: TGCAGCGTTGTTACCATCGGGAGGGCAGATACGCAGTATTTT
CDR3: CSVVTIGRADTQYF
J: TRBJ2-3
V: TRBV29-1
size: many
D: TRBD2

DNA: TGTGCCAGCAGCAAAGTCGGCAGGGGGGGATGTGAGACCCAGTACTTC
CDR3: CASSKVGRGGCETQYF
J: TRBJ2-5
V: TRBV21-1
size: many
D: .

DNA: TGTGCCAGCATAGGACAGGGATACAATGAGCAGTTCTTC
CDR3: CASIGQGYNEQFF
J: TRBJ2-1
V: TRBV6-1
size: many
D: TRBD1

DNA: TGCAGTGCAAAAGCGGGACGGGGCTCCTACGAGCAGTACTTC
CDR3: CSAKAGRGSYEQYF
J: TRBJ2-7
V: TRBV20-1
size: .
D: TRBD2

DNA: TGTGCCAGCAGCCTTTACAGGGAAGCTTTCTTT
CDR3: CASSLYREAFF
J: TRBJ1-1
V: TRBV6-2/TRBV6-3
size: many
D: .

DNA: TGCGCCAGCAGCCAAGATCCCCATATCCGGGAGGACGATACGCAGCATTTT
CDR3: CASSQDPHIREDDTQHF
J: TRBJ1-5
V: TRBV4-1
size: few
D: .

DNA: TGTGCCAGCACCCCACCGCAGGGTTGGGGCACAGATACGCAGTATTTT
CDR3: CASTPPQGWGTDTQYF
J: TRBJ2-3
V: TRBV6-2/TRBV6-3
size: few
D: .

DNA: TGTGCCAGCAGCCCTGCCCCAGGGGGCTACGAGCAGTACTTC
CDR3: CASSPAPGGYEQYF
J: TRBJ2-7
V: TRBV7-2
size: few
D: TRBD1

DNA: TGTGCCAGCAGCCCCTCCCCTGCGAACACCGGGGAGCTGTTTTTT
CDR3: CASSPSPANTGELFF
J: TRBJ2-2
V: TRBV7-9
size: many
D: .

DNA: TGTGCCAGCAGCTCCAGATCGGGGGCGATTGAGCAGTTCTTC
CDR3: CASSSRSGAIEQFF
J: TRBJ2-1
V: TRBV13
size: many
D: .

DNA: TGCAGTGCTAGAGAGGGGGGGGTTATTGCAGATACGCAGTATTTT
CDR3: CSAREGGVIADTQYF
J: TRBJ2-3
V: TRBV20-1
size: many
D: TRBD2

DNA: TGTGCCGGCAGCCAAGAGCGGACTGGGGCCAACGTCCTGACTTTC
CDR3: CAGSQERTGANVLTF
J: TRBJ2-6
V: TRBV4-2
size: .
D: .

DNA: TGCGCCAGCAGCCACCGCGGGGAAACCTACGAGCAGTACTTC
CDR3: CASSHRGETYEQYF
J: TRBJ2-7
V: TRBV4-3
size: many
D: .

DNA: TGTGCCAGCAGCTTGGGAGGGAACTACGAGCAGTACTTC
CDR3: CASSLGGNYEQYF
J: TRBJ2-7
V: TRBV5-4
size: many
D: .

DNA: TGTGCCAGCAGCCCAACAGGGACAGTACCCTACGAGCAGTACTTC
CDR3: CASSPTGTVPYEQYF
J: TRBJ2-7
V: TRBV7-9
size: .
D: TRBD1

DNA: TGCAGCGTTCGGGGACAGGGCGTGCACGAGCAGTACTTC
CDR3: CSVRGQGVHEQYF
J: TRBJ2-7
V: TRBV29-1
size: many
D: TRBD1

DNA: TGTGCCAGCAGCCTTAGCGGGAGACCGCCCGCAGATACGCAGTATTTT
CDR3: CASSLSGRPPADTQYF
J: TRBJ2-3
V: TRBV7-6
size: many
D: TRBD2

DNA: TGTGCCAGCAGCTCCCTGGTGTTTGCTAGCGGGGTCAGATCCTACGAGCAGTACTTT
CDR3: CASSSLVFASGVRSYEQYF
J: TRBJ2-7
V: TRBV7-2
size: many
D: TRBD2

DNA: TGTGCCAGCAAACACAGGGGATACAATGAGCAGTTCTTC
CDR3: CASKHRGYNEQFF
J: TRBJ2-1
V: TRBV12-3/TRBV12-4
size: many
D: TRBD1

DNA: TGTGCCAGCAGTTTTTTAGCGGGGAGTACCACAGATACGCAGTATTTT
CDR3: CASSFLAGSTTDTQYF
J: TRBJ2-3
V: TRBV28
size: many
D: TRBD2

DNA: TGTGCCAGCACCCTACAAACAGGGGGCAGCTACGAGCAGTACTTC
CDR3: CASTLQTGGSYEQYF
J: TRBJ2-7
V: TRBV27
size: many
D: TRBD1

DNA: TGCGCCAGCAGCCAGACTCTACAGGGTTCCTATGAGCAGTTCTTC
CDR3: CASSQTLQGSYEQFF
J: TRBJ2-1
V: TRBV4-1
size: many
D: .

DNA: TGTGCCAGCAGTTACTCGTCTAGCCTCACAGATACGCAGTATTTT
CDR3: CASSYSSSLTDTQYF
J: TRBJ2-3
V: TRBV6-5
size: .
D: .

DNA: TGTGCCAGCAGCCCTGGGACGGTCTCCTACAATGAGCAGTTCTTC
CDR3: CASSPGTVSYNEQFF
J: TRBJ2-1
V: TRBV5-4
size: .
D: .

DNA: TGTGCCAGCAGTGAGCGGGTAGCCTACGAGCAGTACTTC
CDR3: CASSERVAYEQYF
J: TRBJ2-7
V: TRBV2
size: many
D: .

DNA: TGTGCCAGCACGTCCCTTGACCGGGGCCAAGAGACCCAGTACTTC
CDR3: CASTSLDRGQETQYF
J: TRBJ2-5
V: TRBV7-9
size: many
D: .

DNA: TGTGCCAGCAGCTTGGACAGGGCTTCACCCCTCCACTTT
CDR3: CASSLDRASPLHF
J: TRBJ1-6
V: TRBV7-9
size: many
D: TRBD1

DNA: TGTGCCAGCAGCTTATATCTCGGCGGGGGCACCGGGGAGCTGTTTTTT
CDR3: CASSLYLGGGTGELFF
J: TRBJ2-2
V: TRBV7-6
size: many
D: TRBD2

DNA: TGCGCCAGCAGCCAGACCGATGACCAAGAGACCCAGTACTTC
CDR3: CASSQTDDQETQYF
J: TRBJ2-5
V: TRBV4-3
size: many
D: .

DNA: TGTGCCAGCAGCCCCAGGGCGGGGGGCTCCTACAATGAGCAGTTCTTC
CDR3: CASSPRAGGSYNEQFF
J: TRBJ2-1
V: TRBV7-9
size: many
D: TRBD2

DNA: TGTGCCAGCAGCTTAGCAGGGGATCAGCCCCAGCATTTT
CDR3: CASSLAGDQPQHF
J: TRBJ1-5
V: TRBV7-6
size: many
D: .

DNA: TGTGCCAGCAGCTTACTGGGATATAGCACAGATACGCAGTATTTT
CDR3: CASSLLGYSTDTQYF
J: TRBJ2-3
V: TRBV7-9
size: many
D: .

DNA: TGTGCCAGCAGTGACATAGCGGGGGGGCGGGATACGCAGTATTTT
CDR3: CASSDIAGGRDTQYF
J: TRBJ2-3
V: TRBV6-1
size: few
D: TRBD2

DNA: TGTGCCATCAGTGAGTTGAGTGCTAAAGGGAACACTGAAGCTTTCTTT
CDR3: CAISELSAKGNTEAFF
J: TRBJ1-1
V: TRBV10-3
size: many
D: .

DNA: TGTGCCGCAGCCGCCGGGGCAGGGTACGAGCAGTACTTC
CDR3: CAAAAGAGYEQYF
J: TRBJ2-7
V: TRBV10-3
size: .
D: .

DNA: TGTGCCAGCCCTCTTGGAACTAGCGGGGGGGCTTATGAGACCCAGTACTTC
CDR3: CASPLGTSGGAYETQYF
J: TRBJ2-5
V: TRBV27
size: few
D: TRBD2

DNA: TGTGCCAGCAGCTTCGGGTGGCTAGCGGGGAACAACACAGATACGCAGTATTTT
CDR3: CASSFGWLAGNNTDTQYF
J: TRBJ2-3
V: TRBV7-9
size: many
D: TRBD2